Included here is one T cell receptor beta chain sequence, with context. Generated by immunoSEQ multiplex PCR, the TCRdb table keeps only in-frame clones and is missing some. The data contain 1.5 million to 2.5 million clones, roughly 94% of them singletons. This sample is part of a study of shared clonotypes between healthy human individuals. Terminally differentiated effector memory CD45RA+ cells were left out of the naive CD8 fraction, which was CD45RO-negative and positively selected for CCR7. CDR3 length equals 16 residues. Germline-derived CDR1 and CDR2 are MGHRA and YSYEKL. The junction had 9 bases not matched to a gene; V was cut back by 3 bases and J by 6 bases.

The sequenced sample was naive CD8+ T cells sorted from blood. J is TRBJ1-2 and V is TRBV4-1; TRBD1 agrees at 11 bases. This clonotype was obtained from a man between 18 and 29 years old in good health. The CDR3 here is CASSHPGQGALNGYTF. CDR3 sequence (DNA): TGCGCCAGCAGCCACCCCGGACAGGGGGCGCTTAATGGCTACACCTTC.